This T cell receptor beta chain was sequenced in a study of T cells in localized non-small cell lung cancer. In regard to this clone: The junction departs from germline at one end; a sequencing error may be responsible.

Germline CDR1 is LNHNV and CDR2 is YYDKDF (reference sequence). The CDR3 loop spans 16 amino acids. Here immunoSEQ multiplex PCR was the method, and the copy in TCRdb shows in-frame clones only, minus some. The data show approximately 1,300 clones, with 20% to 25% seen just once and roughly 15% held by the top ten. The material sequenced was normal lung tissue next to the tumor, taken before any cancer treatment. The V and J genes are TRBV15 and TRBJ2-1; 7 bases fit TRBD1. The TCR originated in a woman aged 35 to 69 with stage I lung adenocarcinoma. The CDR3 coding sequence is TGTGCCAGCAGCTCGCGCCCGGGACAGCCCGACAATGAGCAGTTCTTC. Its protein is CASSSRPGQPDNEQFF.